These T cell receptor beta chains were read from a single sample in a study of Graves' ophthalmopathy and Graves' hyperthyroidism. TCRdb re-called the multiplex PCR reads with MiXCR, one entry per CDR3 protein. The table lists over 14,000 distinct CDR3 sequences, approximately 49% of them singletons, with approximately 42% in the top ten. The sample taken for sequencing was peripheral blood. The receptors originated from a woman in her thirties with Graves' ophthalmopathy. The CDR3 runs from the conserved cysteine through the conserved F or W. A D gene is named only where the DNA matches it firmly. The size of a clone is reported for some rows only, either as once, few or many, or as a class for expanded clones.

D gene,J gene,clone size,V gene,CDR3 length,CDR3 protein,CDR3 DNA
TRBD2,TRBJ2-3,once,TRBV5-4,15,CASTLAGGGTDTQYF,TGTGCCAGCACCCTGGCCGGGGGGGGCACAGATACGCAGTATTTT
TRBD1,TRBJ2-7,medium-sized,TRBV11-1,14,CASSLNRGLYEQYF,TGTGCCAGCAGCTTAAACAGGGGGCTCTACGAGCAGTACTTC
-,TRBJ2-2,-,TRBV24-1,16,CATSDFSGSSTVGLFF,TGTGCCACCAGTGATTTCTCTGGGTCGAGCACCGTGGGGCTGTTTTTT
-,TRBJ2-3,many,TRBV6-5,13,CASSYDSTDTQYF,TGTGCCAGCAGTTACGACAGCACAGATACGCAGTATTTT
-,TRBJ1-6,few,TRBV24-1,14,CAPRWFRRNSPLHF,TGTGCCCCCCGGTGGTTTAGGCGTAATTCACCCCTCCACTTT
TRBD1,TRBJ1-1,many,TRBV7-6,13,CASSQGTGLEAFF,TGTGCCAGCAGCCAAGGGACAGGCCTTGAAGCTTTCTTT
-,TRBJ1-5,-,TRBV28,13,CASRSPGTQPQHF,TGTGCCAGCAGATCTCCGGGTACACAGCCCCAGCATTTT
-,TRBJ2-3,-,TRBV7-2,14,CASSLSPSTDTQYF,TGTGCCAGCAGCTTATCCCCCAGCACAGATACGCAGTATTTT
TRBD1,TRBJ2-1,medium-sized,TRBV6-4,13,CASSDRGHNEQFF,TGTGCCAGCAGTGATAGGGGGCACAATGAGCAGTTCTTC
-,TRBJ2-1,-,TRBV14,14,CASSQDGWSFPQFF,TGTGCCAGCAGCCAAGATGGGTGGAGTTTCCCGCAGTTCTTC
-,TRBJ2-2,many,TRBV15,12,CATSRDGLGLFF,TGTGCCACCAGCAGAGATGGGCTGGGGCTGTTTTTT
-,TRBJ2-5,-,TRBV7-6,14,CASSLVQVGETQYF,TGTGCCAGCAGCTTAGTTCAGGTGGGAGAGACCCAGTACTTC
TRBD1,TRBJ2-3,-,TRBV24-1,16,CATSATRGGESDTQYF,TGTGCCACCAGTGCGACGCGAGGGGGCGAGTCGGATACGCAGTATTTT
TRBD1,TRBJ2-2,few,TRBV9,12,CASSQGVEELFF,TGTGCCAGCAGCCAGGGGGTGGAGGAGCTGTTTTTT
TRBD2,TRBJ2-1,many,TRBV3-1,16,CASSQDETSGYNEQFF,TGTGCCAGCAGCCAAGATGAGACTAGCGGCTACAATGAGCAGTTCTTC
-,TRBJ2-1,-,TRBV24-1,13,CATSGSSYNEQFF,TGTGCCACCAGTGGGAGTTCCTACAATGAGCAGTTCTTC
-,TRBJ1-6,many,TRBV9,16,CASSADSGFTNSPLHF,TGTGCCAGCAGCGCGGATTCAGGGTTTACTAATTCACCCCTCCACTTT
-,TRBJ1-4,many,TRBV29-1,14,CSVAYRATNEKLFF,TGCAGCGTCGCGTACAGGGCTACTAATGAAAAACTGTTTTTT
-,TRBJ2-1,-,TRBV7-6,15,CASSLTGTSYNEQFF,TGTGCCAGCAGCCTAACCGGGACGTCTTACAATGAGCAGTTCTTC
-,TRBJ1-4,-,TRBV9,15,CASSVGGRTNEKLFF,TGTGCCAGCAGCGTAGGGGGGAGAACTAATGAAAAACTGTTTTTT
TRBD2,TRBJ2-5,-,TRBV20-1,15,CSASLASGSQETQYF,TGCAGTGCTAGTCTTGCTAGCGGAAGCCAAGAGACCCAGTACTTC
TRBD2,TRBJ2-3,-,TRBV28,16,CASSPPSGSGTDTQYF,TGTGCCAGCAGTCCGCCAAGCGGGAGTGGTACAGATACGCAGTATTTT
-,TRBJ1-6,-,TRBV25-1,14,CASSEYMGYPPLHF,TGTGCCAGCAGTGAATATATGGGATATCCACCCCTCCACTTT
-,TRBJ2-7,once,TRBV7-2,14,CASSLAIESYGQYF,TGCGCCAGCAGCTTAGCAATCGAGTCCTACGGGCAGTACTTC
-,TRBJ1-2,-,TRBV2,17,CASRGVYVDQLNYGYTF,TGTGCCAGCAGGGGGGTCTATGTGGATCAACTTAACTATGGCTACACCTTC
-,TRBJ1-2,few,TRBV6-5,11,CATRQQYGYTF,TGTGCCACCCGACAGCAGTATGGCTACACCTTC
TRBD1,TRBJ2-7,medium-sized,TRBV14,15,CASSQETGFWGEQYF,TGTGCCAGCAGCCAAGAGACAGGGTTCTGGGGCGAGCAGTACTTC
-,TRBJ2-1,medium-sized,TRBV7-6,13,CASSFNALGEQFF,TGTGCCAGCAGCTTTAATGCACTGGGTGAGCAGTTCTTC